A single sample gave rise to the 22 T cell receptor beta chains below, sequenced in a study of blood T cell repertoires in COVID-19. Profiling relied on immunoSEQ multiplex PCR, and the TCRdb table lists in-frame clones only, not all of them. In the table there are some 78,000 clones, around nine tenths of which are singletons. Sequences were obtained from peripheral blood. These receptors originate from a woman of 80 years or more with active or convalescent COVID-19.

This clone was recorded a few times. The J gene is TRBJ1-2, the V gene TRBV5-4; possible D gene TRBD1, 5 bases. The CDR3 has 14 amino acids. Between the trimmed V and J ends, which lost 0 bases and 6 bases, there was a span of 12 bases. CDR1 and CDR2 from the germline V gene are SGHNT and YYREEE (reference sequence). CDR3 loop: CASSLEVPGHGYTF. CDR3 nucleotide sequence: TGTGCCAGCAGCTTGGAAGTACCAGGGCATGGCTACACCTTC.

V and J are TRBV7-8 and TRBJ1-6; 8 nucleotides align to TRBD1. This CDR3 is 13 amino acids long. V lost 8 bases and J lost 7; bases outside the gene matches: 4. In germline, CDR1 is SGHVS, CDR2 FQNEAQ. CDR3 bases: TGTGCCAGCGGAACAGGGGGGAATTCACCCCTCCACTTT. Its protein product is CASGTGGNSPLHF.

The chain combines TRBV7-8 with TRBJ1-5; weak D call: TRBD1 (5 bases). This CDR3 is built from 17 residues. Germline CDR1 SGHVS, CDR2 FQNEAQ. Deletions cut 4 bases from V and 0 bases from J, with 16 bases between. CDR3 residues: CASSSPGGTHSNQPQHF. CDR3 coding DNA: TGTGCCAGCAGCTCCCCCGGGGGGACCCATAGCAATCAGCCCCAGCATTTT.

This clone was counted only a few times. The rearrangement joins TRBV19 to TRBJ2-7, with D maybe TRBD2 (7 bases). Per the germline V gene, CDR1 is LNHDA and CDR2 is SQIVND (reference sequence). This CDR3 spans 15 amino acids. Trimming removed 3 bases at V and 3 bases at J, with 15 bases between. In DNA, the CDR3 is TGTGCCAGTAGTATGGTGGCGGGGGCCCTCTACGAGCAGTACTTC. Protein sequence: CASSMVAGALYEQYF.

The chain combines TRBV7-2 with TRBJ2-3, with 10 bases matching TRBD2. The CDR3 is made up of 16 amino acids. The trim removed 2 bases at V and 6 bases at J, leaving 8 bases unmatched. Germline V gene lookup returns CDR1 SGHTA and CDR2 FQGNSA. The CDR3 DNA reads TGTGCCAGCAGCTTATTCGAAGCGGGGGGGACGGATACGCAGTATTTT. Translating gives CASSLFEAGGTDTQYF.

The chain employs TRBV5-6 and TRBJ2-2; the match to TRBD2 covers 7 bases. With V trimmed by 3 bases and J by 6 bases, 11 bases remained unmatched. Germline V lookup: CDR1 SGHDT, CDR2 YYEEEE. The CDR3 loop spans 16 amino acids. This CDR3 reads CASSSRLAPRAGELFF. As DNA, the CDR3 is TGTGCCAGCAGCTCCAGACTAGCCCCAAGGGCCGGGGAGCTGTTTTTT.

This chain joins TRBV5-4 and TRBJ1-2; the D gene is possibly TRBD1 (6 bases). The CDR3 consists of 14 residues. The germline CDR1 and CDR2 sequences are SGHNT and YYREEE (reference sequence). The V and J ends lost 2 bases and 8 bases respectively, with 16 bases between them. CDR3 residues: CASSFLTGRGGYTF. CDR3 sequence (DNA): TGTGCCAGCAGCTTCTTGACAGGACGGGGCGGCTACACCTTC.

The rearrangement links TRBV5-1 to TRBJ2-2; 8 bases are a match to TRBD1. This CDR3 spans 15 amino acids. CDR1 and CDR2 (germline): SGHRS, YFSETQ. Trimming at V came to 2 bases and at J to 7 bases, leaving 7 bases not matched to a gene. The CDR3 nucleotides are TGCGCCAGCAGCTTCGGCACAGGGGGTGACGGGGAGCTGTTTTTT. It is translated as CASSFGTGGDGELFF.

The chain combines TRBV6-5 with TRBJ1-1; possibly TRBD1 for D (6 bases). CDR3 length: 15 residues. The germline V gene encodes CDR1 MNHEY and CDR2 SVGAGI. V gave up 6 bases and J gave up 1 base, with 15 bases separating them. CDR3 in DNA: TGTGCCAGCAGACCAGCGACAGGACCGAACACTGAAGCTTTCTTT. Translation: CASRPATGPNTEAFF.

The chain joins TRBV19 to TRBJ2-7, with 8 positions matching TRBD2. Germline V gene lookup returns CDR1 LNHDA and CDR2 SQIVND (reference sequence). The CDR3 spans 14 residues. J lost 0 bases, V lost 7 bases, and 5 bases had no gene match. CDR3 DNA: TGTGCCAGTAATCAGCGGGGGAGCTCCTACGAGCAGTACTTC. Its protein is CASNQRGSSYEQYF. Complete variable domain (other parts from reference TRBV19 and TRBJ2-7): DGGITQSPKYLFRKEGQNVTLSCEQNLNHDAMYWYRQDPGQGLRLIYYSQIVNDFQKGDIAEGYSVSREKKESFPLTVTSAQKNPTAFYLCASNQRGSSYEQYFGPGTRLTVT.

The CDR3 loop is CASSQILGLAGGNTDTQYF. The CDR3 region has the DNA TGTGCCAGCAGCCAAATCCTGGGACTAGCGGGGGGAAACACAGATACGCAGTATTTT. The rearrangement uses TRBV14 and TRBJ2-3, with TRBD2 matching 15 bases. V was pared by 2 bases and J by 2 bases, with 8 bases of the junction left unmatched. The germline CDR1 and CDR2 sequences are SGHDN and FVKESK. The CDR3 runs 19 residues.

This rearrangement joins TRBV29-1 to TRBJ2-1; 11 bases map to TRBD2. Germline V CDR1 and CDR2: SQVTM, ANQGSEA. The CDR3 is 15 residues long. The V segment lost 2 bases and the J segment 4 bases; nucleotides outside the gene matches: 4. The CDR3 sequence is CSVETGTSGYNEQFF. The CDR3 nucleotides are TGCAGCGTTGAAACCGGGACTAGCGGTTACAATGAGCAGTTCTTC.

The CDR3 DNA is TGTGCCAGCAGCTTGAGAGGAAACAACCTGTACAATGAGCAGTTCTTC. Translating gives CASSLRGNNLYNEQFF. The chain uses TRBV5-6 and TRBJ2-1; D not certain. V was trimmed by 1 base and J by 4 bases, leaving 15 bases between them. This CDR3 has 16 residues. Germline assignment: CDR1 SGHDT and CDR2 YYEEEE.

V usage is TRBV30 and J usage is TRBJ1-1; weak D call: TRBD1 (5 bases). Per germline, CDR1 GTSNPN and CDR2 SVGIG (reference sequence). V lost 4 bases and J lost 2, with 11 bases in between. This CDR3 contains 13 residues. This CDR3 reads CAWTTQGNTEAFF. Here the CDR3 DNA reads TGTGCCTGGACCACTCAGGGAAACACTGAAGCTTTCTTT.

The rearrangement links TRBV7-6 to TRBJ2-5; 7 nucleotides match TRBD1. Per the germline V gene, CDR1 is SGHVS and CDR2 is FNYEAQ. Trimming at V came to 1 base and at J to 5 bases, leaving 7 bases not matched to a gene. The CDR3 has 15 amino acids. The CDR3 DNA reads as TGTGCCAGCAGCTTAGGGACAGGAAGAGGGGAGACCCAGTACTTC. Its protein product is CASSLGTGRGETQYF.

This sequence joins TRBV14 and TRBJ1-3; D is perhaps TRBD1 (6 bases). The V and J ends lost 0 bases and 3 bases respectively, with 15 bases between them. The CDR3 length is 17 residues. Germline-derived CDR1 and CDR2 are SGHDN and FVKESK. CDR3 DNA: TGTGCCAGCAGCCAAGATCCTGGACAGCCGGATGGAAACACCATATATTTT. Translating it yields CASSQDPGQPDGNTIYF.

V gene TRBV3-1 (or the pseudogene TRBV3-2) combines with J gene TRBJ1-4; 10 nucleotides align to TRBD1. Germline V lookup: CDR1 LGHDT, CDR2 YNNKEL (reference sequence). J gave up 5 bases and V 6 bases, and 3 bases lay outside the gene matches. The CDR3 spans 14 residues. The CDR3 DNA follows: TGTGCCAGCAGGGGGGACAGGGGAAATGAAAAACTGTTTTTT. Translated: CASRGDRGNEKLFF.

The V call is TRBV6-5, the J call TRBJ1-2; 10 nucleotides match TRBD1. CDR3 length equals 15 residues. Germline lookup yields CDR1 MNHEY and CDR2 SVGAGI. Trimming took 6 bases from V and 7 from J; bases not matched to a gene: 11. This CDR3 reads CASRPTGGVIRGYTF. DNA for the CDR3: TGTGCCAGCAGGCCGACAGGGGGCGTTATTCGTGGCTACACCTTC.

The J gene is TRBJ2-3, the V gene TRBV5-1; TRBD1 matches at 7 bases. V shed 2 bases and J 6 bases; nucleotides not matched to a gene: 9. The germline gives CDR1 SGHRS, CDR2 YFSETQ. CDR3 size: 15 residues. The CDR3 loop reads CASSLKGAQGDTQYF. CDR3 nucleotides: TGCGCCAGCAGCTTAAAGGGGGCCCAGGGTGATACGCAGTATTTT.

The sample holds a few counts of this clone. The chain has TRBV20-1 and TRBJ2-7; D perhaps matches TRBD2 (5 bases). Trimming removed 4 bases from V and 7 bases from J, with 11 bases in between. The germline CDR1 and CDR2 sequences are DFQATT and SNEGSKA (reference sequence). This CDR3 contains 11 residues. CDR3 nucleotides: TGCAGTGCTACCGTTTCGGGGGAGCAGTACTTC. It is translated as CSATVSGEQYF.

The V gene is TRBV7-2, the J gene TRBJ1-5, with TRBD1 identical over 7 bases. This CDR3 is built from 15 residues. Germline trimming cut 5 bases from V and 2 bases from J; bases unmatched to any gene: 6. The germline V gene has CDR1 SGHTA and CDR2 FQGNSA. CDR3 sequence: CASSRHRGGNQPQHF. In DNA, the CDR3 is TGTGCCAGCAGCCGCCACAGGGGAGGCAATCAGCCCCAGCATTTT.

This chain joins TRBV7-2 and TRBJ1-5; D might be TRBD1 (6 bases). CDR3 length: 15 residues. V was trimmed by 4 bases and J by 4 bases, leaving 14 bases between them. Germline V CDR1 and CDR2: SGHTA, FQGNSA. The CDR3 here is CASSSDSARNQPQHF. CDR3 nucleotides: TGTGCCAGCAGCTCGGACAGCGCTAGAAATCAGCCCCAGCATTTT.